Listed here are 15 T cell receptor beta chains from one sample, sequenced in a study of blood T cell repertoires in COVID-19. TCRdb keeps only in-frame clones here, not all; method: immunoSEQ multiplex PCR. The sample lists hundreds of thousands of clones; around 84% were seen once. The sample taken for sequencing was PBMCs or T cells enriched from blood (not recorded which). The receptors here all came from a woman between 45 and 65 years old who had recovered from COVID-19.

This rearrangement joins TRBV7-2 to TRBJ2-7, with 8 positions matching TRBD2. CDR3 length: 15 amino acids. V was pared by 4 bases and J by 0 bases, with 5 bases of the junction left unmatched. From germline, CDR1 is SGHTA and CDR2 FQGNSA. The CDR3 loop reads CASSWSGGGSYEQYF. For the CDR3, the DNA is TGTGCCAGCAGCTGGAGCGGGGGTGGCTCCTACGAGCAGTACTTC.

This chain links TRBV7-2 with TRBJ1-2; 9 bases are shared with TRBD1. The CDR3 extends over 15 amino acids. The junction had 6 bases not matched to a gene; V was cut back by 1 base and J by 6 bases. Germline lookup yields CDR1 SGHTA and CDR2 FQGNSA. This CDR3 reads CASSLGTGDVHGYTF. In nucleotides, the CDR3 is TGTGCCAGCAGCTTAGGGACAGGGGATGTCCATGGCTACACCTTC.

The V gene is TRBV19, the J gene TRBJ1-5, with 7 bases that match TRBD1. The CDR3 loop spans 13 amino acids. V shed 7 bases, J shed 4 bases, and the junction held 4 bases outside the gene matches. Germline CDR1 LNHDA, CDR2 SQIVND (reference sequence). The CDR3 DNA reads as TGTGCCAGTAACAGGGACAGAAATCAGCCCCAGCATTTT. Translation: CASNRDRNQPQHF.

The chain recombines TRBV5-4 with TRBJ2-7; 9 bases agree with TRBD1. The CDR3 sequence is 15 residues long. Per germline, CDR1 SGHNT and CDR2 YYREEE (reference sequence). Germline trimming cut 4 bases from V and 1 base from J; bases unmatched to any gene: 6. CDR3 DNA sequence: TGTGCCAGCAGCCTGCGGGACAGGGCTTCCTACGAGCAGTACTTC. As protein: CASSLRDRASYEQYF.

J is TRBJ2-5 and V is TRBV21-1; the table assigns TRBD1, which was not confirmed against the DNA. TRBV21-1 is designated a pseudogene. There are 15 residues in the CDR3. CDR3 sequence reads: CASSNRQGLKETQYF. The CDR3 region has the DNA TGTGCCAGCAGCAACAGGCAGGGGTTAAAAGAGACCCAGTACTTC.

The V and J genes are TRBV11-2 and TRBJ2-1, with 12 bases identical to TRBD2. Trimming removed 3 bases from V and 3 bases from J; junction bases left unmatched: 0. CDR1 and CDR2 (germline): SGHAT, FQNNGV. This CDR3 comprises 15 residues. The CDR3 sequence is CASSLTSGSYNEQFF. For the CDR3, the DNA is TGTGCCAGCAGCTTGACTAGCGGGAGCTACAATGAGCAGTTCTTC.

The rearrangement uses TRBV5-4 and TRBJ1-1; TRBD1 agrees at 7 bases. The CDR3 length is 16 residues. Germline CDR1 SGHNT, CDR2 YYREEE (reference sequence). V lost 4 bases and J lost 5; bases outside the gene matches: 14. Here the CDR3 reads CASSLGGTPRGTEAFF. The CDR3 bases are TGTGCCAGCAGCCTGGGAGGGACTCCCAGGGGGACTGAAGCTTTCTTT.

This chain uses TRBV6-5 with TRBJ1-2; D not resolved. V lost 0 bases and J 1 base, leaving 6 bases between the germline ends. CDR1 and CDR2 (germline): MNHEY, SVGAGI. The length of the CDR3 is 14 residues. The CDR3 DNA sequence: TGTGCCAGCAGTTACTCCAGACTTAACTATGGCTACACCTTC. It encodes CASSYSRLNYGYTF.

J is TRBJ2-2 and V is TRBV6-6, with no clear D. Trimming stripped 0 bases from V and 6 bases from J, with 8 bases between. Germline V gene data show CDR1 as MNHNY and CDR2 as SVGAGI (reference sequence). CDR3 length: 14 residues. The CDR3 sequence is CASSYSIQAGELFF. The CDR3 coding sequence is TGTGCCAGCAGTTACTCGATTCAGGCCGGGGAGCTGTTTTTT.

The J gene is TRBJ1-1, the V gene TRBV10-3; TRBD1 matches 7 bases. The V gene's germline CDR1 is ENHRY and CDR2 SYGVKD. The CDR3 covers 15 residues. V shed 2 bases, J shed 0 bases, and the junction held 3 bases outside the gene matches. For the CDR3, the DNA is TGTGCCATCAGTGAGCGAGGGGGCCTGAACACTGAAGCTTTCTTT. Amino acids: CAISERGGLNTEAFF.

Worth noting for this clone: At one of its ends the junction is not consistent with the germline gene, which may arise from a read error. This chain joins TRBV19 and TRBJ2-6; tentative D call: TRBD1 (6 bases). The CDR3 contains 14 residues. Germline loops: CDR1 LNHDA, CDR2 SQIVND (reference sequence). As DNA, the CDR3 is TGTGCCAGTACCATGGGGGCTGGCGCCAACGTCCTGACTTTC. Its protein product is CASTMGAGANVLTF.

The chain joins TRBV7-9 to TRBJ1-1; tentative D call: TRBD1 (5 bases). This CDR3 is built from 13 residues. The ends were cut back, 6 bases at V and 2 bases at J, with 10 bases in the middle. Germline V lookup: CDR1 SEHNR, CDR2 FQNEAQ (reference sequence). CDR3 in DNA: TGTGCCAGCAGGTACGACAGTAACACTGAAGCTTTCTTT. Its protein product is CASRYDSNTEAFF.

The chain has TRBV28 and TRBJ1-1, with D possibly matching TRBD1 (6 bases). Trimming left V 6 bases short and J 5 bases short, with 16 bases between. The CDR3 is 14 residues long. Germline V gene data show CDR1 as MDHEN and CDR2 as SYDVKM. In DNA form, the CDR3 reads TGTGCCAGCAGCTCCACAGGGAGTTGGACTGAAGCTTTCTTT. Translating gives CASSSTGSWTEAFF.

J is TRBJ1-6 and V is TRBV6-4; the match to TRBD1 covers 7 bases. The CDR3 loop spans 15 amino acids. V lost 6 bases to trimming and J lost 5 bases; unmatched junction nucleotides: 7. Germline V CDR1 and CDR2: MRHNA, SNTAGT. In nucleotides, the CDR3 is TGTGCCAGCAGGAAGGGGGCTGTCAATAATTCACCCCTCCACTTT. It specifies CASRKGAVNNSPLHF.

The rearrangement links TRBV19 to TRBJ1-5, with no clear D. CDR3 length equals 13 residues. V was pared by 8 bases and J by 1 base, with 9 bases between. Germline values: CDR1 LNHDA, CDR2 SQIVND (reference sequence). CDR3 protein: CASRFKSNQPQHF. In nucleotides, the CDR3 is TGTGCCAGTCGGTTTAAGAGCAATCAGCCCCAGCATTTT.